This section outlines one T cell receptor (beta chain) sequence together with its context. Its antigen is as yet unknown. A single record per CDR3 protein comes from TCRdb applying MiXCR to the PCR reads. The sample has approximately 17,000 distinct CDR3 sequences; 55% to 80% are singletons. The CDR3 loop spans 15 amino acids. V was pared by 8 bases and J by 0 bases, with 17 bases between. Germline-derived CDR1 and CDR2 are DFQATT and SNEGSKA (reference sequence). The data derive from a study of vaccination and CD4 T cells after COVID-19. Study summary: Taking of post-vaccine samples occurred a median approximately 72 days after dose two (range 14 to 241).

The study's findings and limits: SARS-CoV-2-reactive clonotypes rose nonsignificantly, with the median going from approximately 21 to 40. A median of 86.3% of reactive clones, in convalescent patients, became evident only post-vaccination.

Sequencing was performed on CD4+ T cells from blood, taken after SARS-CoV-2 vaccination. The V call is TRBV20-1, the J call TRBJ1-3; D might be TRBD1 (6 bases). This clonotype was obtained from a human donor who had recovered from COVID-19. CDR3 loop: CSTSRGDPSGNTIYF. The CDR3 nucleotides read TGCAGTACCTCGAGGGGGGACCCCTCTGGAAACACCATATATTTT.